The 21 T cell receptor beta chains below all came from one sample that was sequenced in a study of cytomegalovirus exposure and HLA in healthy donors (dated 2017 in TCRdb). The method was the immunoSEQ multiplex PCR assay. For the multiplex PCR, a mixture combining 60 forward primers for TCR Vbeta segments and 13 reverse primers for TCR Jbeta segments was used. Drawn from immuneACCESS, this table holds only the in-frame rearrangements with V and J called that TCRdb kept. Clones are partly lost; checked studies trace under half to an unresolved V gene and leave the rest unexplained. A total of tens of thousands of clones appear in this sample, about two thirds of them only once. The leading ten clones occupy about 7.6% of the sample. Material: PBMCs. Receptor source: a man between 35 and 55 years old in good health and CMV-seropositive.

This sequence joins TRBV2 and TRBJ2-7; TRBD1 agrees at 9 bases. This CDR3 is 14 amino acids long. CDR1 SNHLY and CDR2 FYNNEI come from the germline V gene. V shed 9 bases and J 3 bases; nucleotides not matched to a gene: 9. The CDR3 region is CARGKGTGSYEQYF. The DNA for the CDR3 is TGTGCCAGGGGGAAAGGGACAGGGAGCTACGAGCAGTACTTC.

This chain joins TRBV7-6 and TRBJ1-1, with D perhaps TRBD1 (5 bases). There are 14 residues in the CDR3. Germline V gene data show CDR1 as SGHVS and CDR2 as FNYEAQ. The V end lost 4 bases, the J end lost 5 bases, and 14 bases lay between the germline ends. CDR3 region: CASSSDQGGTEAFF. In DNA form, the CDR3 reads TGTGCCAGCAGCTCGGACCAGGGAGGGACTGAAGCTTTCTTT.

This clone appeared once. This chain uses TRBV6-5 with TRBJ2-3, with 9 bases fitting TRBD2. The CDR3 is made up of 16 amino acids. In germline, CDR1 is MNHEY, CDR2 SVGAGI. The V and J ends lost 0 bases and 2 bases, in that order; junction bases with no gene match: 3. CDR3 loop: CASSYSASGDTDTQYF. Written as DNA, the CDR3 is TGTGCCAGCAGTTACTCGGCTAGCGGGGACACAGATACGCAGTATTTT.

The chain carries TRBV7-3 and TRBJ2-5, with D possibly TRBD1 on 6 matching bases. Deletions cut 3 bases from V and 1 base from J, with 9 bases between. The CDR3 runs to 14 residues. Per the germline V gene, CDR1 is SGHTA and CDR2 is FQGTGA. The CDR3 DNA reads as TGTGCCAGCAGCTTTCAGGGGTCCCAAGAGACCCAGTACTTC. Encoded protein: CASSFQGSQETQYF.

This clone showed up just a few times. The chain combines TRBV27 with TRBJ2-3; 8 nucleotides agree with TRBD2. V lost 2 bases and J lost 7; bases outside the gene matches: 14. The CDR3 sequence is 17 residues long. CDR1 is MNHEY and CDR2 is SMNVEV in the germline V gene (reference sequence). CDR3 amino acids: CASSLGSGSPSFYTQYF. The CDR3, as DNA: TGTGCCAGCAGTTTAGGGAGCGGGAGCCCGTCCTTTTATACGCAGTATTTT.

This clone was counted a few times. Within the sample, other DNA sequences also encode this same CDR3. The rearrangement uses TRBV7-2 and TRBJ2-7, with a weak D call TRBD1 (5 bases). Trimming took 1 base from V and 0 from J, leaving 10 bases between them. Germline V lookup: CDR1 SGHTA, CDR2 FQGNSA. The CDR3 runs to 15 residues. In nucleotides, the CDR3 is TGTGCCAGCAGCTTAGATAGAGACAGCTCCTACGAGCAGTACTTC. This gives the protein CASSLDRDSSYEQYF.

This clone was found a few times. CDR3 nucleotides: TGTGCCAGCGGGGACCTCGCGCGGGACAGGGGTTCCACCGGGGAGCTGTTTTTT. Its protein is CASGDLARDRGSTGELFF. The chain carries TRBV28 and TRBJ2-2; 10 bases match TRBD1. Trimming removed 8 bases from V and 4 bases from J; junction bases left unmatched: 16. Germline lookup yields CDR1 MDHEN and CDR2 SYDVKM. CDR3 length: 18 amino acids. The variable domain in full, with the rest retrieved from reference TRBV28 and TRBJ2-2, is DVKVTQSSRYLVKRTGEKVFLECVQDMDHENMFWYRQDPGLGLRLIYFSYDVKMKEKGDIPEGYSVSREKKERFSLILESASTNQTSMYLCASGDLARDRGSTGELFFGEGSRLTVL.

The V and J genes are TRBV7-2 and TRBJ2-2; tentatively, D is TRBD1 (7 bases). Germline assignment: CDR1 SGHTA and CDR2 FQGNSA. V was shortened by 3 bases and J by 3 bases, with 8 bases between the two germline ends. The CDR3 spans 14 residues. The CDR3 protein is CASSFRGDTGELFF. The DNA for the CDR3 is TGTGCCAGCAGCTTCAGGGGGGACACCGGGGAGCTGTTTTTT.

This clone was picked up a small number of times. The V and J genes are TRBV5-6 and TRBJ1-3; no clear D. The V end was cut by 2 bases, the J end by 6 bases, with 12 bases between. Germline V gene sequence: CDR1 SGHDT, CDR2 YYEEEE. This CDR3 has 14 residues. The CDR3 sequence: CASSLARFENTIYF. The DNA of the CDR3 is TGTGCCAGCAGCTTAGCACGGTTTGAAAACACCATATATTTT.

This clone occurred a few times. The chain employs TRBV7-2 and TRBJ2-6; D is ambiguous. Germline V gene sequence: CDR1 SGHTA, CDR2 FQGNSA. CDR3 length equals 18 residues. V gave up 0 bases and J gave up 0 bases, with 12 bases separating them. The CDR3 spells CASSLAGRPSSGANVLTF. CDR3 nucleotides: TGTGCCAGCAGCTTAGCTGGCAGGCCGAGCTCTGGGGCCAACGTCCTGACTTTC.

This clone was counted once. CDR3 residues: CASSPTGYNEQFF. For the CDR3, the DNA is TGTGCCAGCAGCCCGACTGGCTACAATGAGCAGTTCTTC. The rearrangement links TRBV6-5 to TRBJ2-1; D is unclear. Germline loops: CDR1 MNHEY, CDR2 SVGAGI. The CDR3 extends over 13 amino acids. V lost 6 bases, J lost 3 bases, and 9 bases lay in between.

The V and J genes are TRBV30 and TRBJ1-5; D uncertain. There are 12 residues in the CDR3. V was trimmed by 5 bases and J by 4 bases, leaving 9 bases between them. Per the germline V gene, CDR1 is GTSNPN and CDR2 is SVGIG (reference sequence). CDR3 loop: CAWGGGNQPQHF. The CDR3 coding sequence is TGTGCCTGGGGAGGTGGGAATCAGCCCCAGCATTTT.

Only a few counts were recorded for this clone. The gene calls are TRBV30 and TRBJ1-1, with a tentative D call TRBD1 (6 bases). This CDR3 has 14 residues. The ends were cut back, 3 bases at V and 6 bases at J, with 17 bases in the middle. Germline CDR1 GTSNPN, CDR2 SVGIG (reference sequence). CDR3 sequence reads: CAWRDRQAGAEAFF. In DNA form, the CDR3 reads TGTGCCTGGAGGGATCGACAGGCGGGGGCTGAAGCTTTCTTT. Based on the CDR3 plus reference TRBV30 and TRBJ1-1, the full variable domain is SQTIHQWPATLVQPVGSPLSLECTVEGTSNPNLYWYRQAAGRGLQLLFYSVGIGQISSEVPQNLSASRPQDRQFILSSKKLLLSDSGFYLCAWRDRQAGAEAFFGQGTRLTVV.

The J gene is TRBJ2-5, the V gene TRBV27, with D possibly being TRBD2 (5 bases). The CDR3 has 13 residues. Trimming stripped 4 bases from V and 5 bases from J, with 11 bases between. The germline V gene encodes CDR1 MNHEY and CDR2 SMNVEV (reference sequence). The DNA of the CDR3 is TGTGCCAGCAGTTCGGGGTATAGGGAGACCCAGTACTTC. It yields the protein CASSSGYRETQYF.

This clone showed up just a few times. The V gene is TRBV28, the J gene TRBJ2-1, with TRBD2 as a possible D gene (5 bases). Germline V gives CDR1 MDHEN, CDR2 SYDVKM. The CDR3 is 17 amino acids. Trimming removed 9 bases at V and 6 bases at J, with 27 bases between. This chain's CDR3 is CASPPSATTESSNEQFF. The DNA of the CDR3 is TGTGCCAGTCCTCCCTCGGCGACTACGGAATCTTCCAATGAGCAGTTCTTC.

The V call is TRBV4-3, the J call TRBJ2-1; a weak D match, TRBD1 (6 bases). V was trimmed by 3 bases and J by 6 bases, leaving 18 bases between them. The CDR3 contains 16 residues. Germline CDR1 reads LGHNA; CDR2 reads YSLEER. The CDR3 DNA is TGCGCCAGCAGCCAGGCCCCGGGACATTTCATCAATGAGCAGTTCTTC. Amino acids: CASSQAPGHFINEQFF.

The chain combines TRBV6-5 with TRBJ2-3, with TRBD1 identical over 10 bases. Germline V gene lookup returns CDR1 MNHEY and CDR2 SVGAGI. The V gene end was trimmed by 5 bases and the J gene end by 9 bases; junction bases not matched to a gene: 5. This CDR3 has 13 amino acids. The CDR3 nucleotides read TGTGCCAGCAGTCGGGACAGGGGTTGGACGCAGTATTTT. Translating gives CASSRDRGWTQYF.

CDR3 protein: CASSRTDRGAFF. DNA for the CDR3: TGTGCCAGCAGCCGTACCGACAGGGGAGCTTTCTTT. This chain uses TRBV28 with TRBJ1-1; 8 positions match TRBD1. The germline gives CDR1 MDHEN, CDR2 SYDVKM. The CDR3 runs to 12 residues. With 6 bases clipped from V and 10 bases from J, the junction kept 7 bases outside the gene matches. Filled out from reference TRBV28 and TRBJ1-1, the complete variable domain reads DVKVTQSSRYLVKRTGEKVFLECVQDMDHENMFWYRQDPGLGLRLIYFSYDVKMKEKGDIPEGYSVSREKKERFSLILESASTNQTSMYLCASSRTDRGAFFGQGTRLTVV.

The rearrangement links TRBV7-8 to TRBJ2-5; D may be TRBD1 (6 bases). The germline CDR1 and CDR2 sequences are SGHVS and FQNEAQ. V was clipped by 4 bases and J by 7 bases, with 16 bases between them. The length of the CDR3 is 14 residues. CDR3 sequence reads: CASSSIQGAGTQYF. CDR3 nucleotides: TGTGCCAGCAGCTCGATACAGGGCGCCGGGACCCAGTACTTC.

J is TRBJ1-2 and V is TRBV5-1, with 7 positions matching TRBD1. The CDR3 is 16 amino acids. V shed 3 bases and J 5 bases; nucleotides not matched to a gene: 13. Germline CDR1 and CDR2: SGHRS and YFSETQ. The CDR3 region is CASSSGQPAHRYGYTF. DNA of the CDR3: TGCGCCAGCAGCTCGGGACAGCCCGCTCATCGGTATGGCTACACCTTC.

The CDR3 spells CSVGGRGAVNTEAFF. The CDR3 DNA follows: TGCAGCGTTGGGGGACGGGGGGCAGTGAACACTGAAGCTTTCTTT. V gene TRBV29-1 combines with J gene TRBJ1-1; a possible D gene is TRBD1 (6 bases). Germline-derived CDR1 and CDR2 are SQVTM and ANQGSEA. There are 15 residues in the CDR3. V was shortened by 4 bases and J by 0 bases, with 15 bases between the two germline ends.